This T cell receptor (beta chain) was documented in a study of a mutant IDH1 vaccine in newly diagnosed glioma. Time point reported: week 11, during vaccination. Topical imiquimod accompanied each vaccine dose, which consisted of 300 ug of mutant IDH1 20-mer peptide. The germline gives CDR1 MGHDK, CDR2 SYGVNS. The CDR3 loop spans 16 amino acids. V shed 4 bases and J 6 bases; nucleotides not matched to a gene: 8. Sequencing used immunoSEQ multiplex PCR; TCRdb keeps in-frame clones, though not all of them. The sample holds some 130,000 clones; over 75% are singletons and the top ten take less than 7%. On this clone: Its cognate antigen is unknown. The same CDR3 also results from other DNA sequences found in this sample.

The source was PBMCs, collected from a glioma patient whose treatment included an IDH1 peptide vaccine. This sequence joins TRBV25-1 and TRBJ1-6; TRBD1 agrees at 8 bases. The TCR comes from a man aged 35-49 years with glioma. The CDR3 DNA reads TGTGCCAGCAGTGGCACCCAGGGGGCAGGTAATTCACCCCTCCACTTT. Amino acids: CASSGTQGAGNSPLHF.